The present TCR beta chain was sequenced within a study of neurological immune-mediated disorders. CDR1 SGHRS and CDR2 YFSETQ come from the germline V gene. With 0 bases removed from V and 13 bases from J, the gap between germline ends came to 11 bases. The CDR3 is 12 residues long. This clonotype appeared many times. TCRdb re-called the 5' RACE reads through MiXCR, storing one row per CDR3 protein. The profile covers roughly 41,000 distinct CDR3 sequences, with about 2% appearing a single time and roughly 2.1% taken by the ten largest. V and J are TRBV5-1 and TRBJ2-1; D gene ambiguous. This sequence originates from a woman in her forties with multiple sclerosis. The sequencing sample was made of PBMCs. CDR3 in DNA: TGCGCCAGCAGCTTGGTCGCAGGTAACCAGTTCTTC. Encoded protein: CASSLVAGNQFF. Full variable domain (missing parts from reference TRBV5-1 and TRBJ2-1): KAGVTQTPRYLIKTRGQQVTLSCSPISGHRSVSWYQQTPGQGLQFLFEYFSETQRNKGNFPGRFSGRQFSNSRSEMNVSTLELGDSALYLCASSLVAGNQFFGPGTRLTVL.